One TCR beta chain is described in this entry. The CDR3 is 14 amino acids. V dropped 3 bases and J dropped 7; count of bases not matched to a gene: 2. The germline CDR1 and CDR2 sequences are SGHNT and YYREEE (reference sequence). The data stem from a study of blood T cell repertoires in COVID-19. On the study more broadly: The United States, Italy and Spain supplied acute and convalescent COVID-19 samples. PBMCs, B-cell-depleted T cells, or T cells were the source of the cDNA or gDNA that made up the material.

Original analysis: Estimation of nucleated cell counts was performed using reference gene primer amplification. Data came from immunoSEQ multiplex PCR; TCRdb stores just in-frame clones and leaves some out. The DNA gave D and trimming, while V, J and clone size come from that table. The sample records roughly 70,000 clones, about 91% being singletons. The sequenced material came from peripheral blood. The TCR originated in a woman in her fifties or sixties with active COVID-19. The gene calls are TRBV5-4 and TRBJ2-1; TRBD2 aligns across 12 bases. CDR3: CASSWGLAGNEQFF. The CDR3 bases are TGTGCCAGCAGCTGGGGACTAGCGGGTAATGAGCAGTTCTTC.